One and the same sample provided the 25 T cell receptor beta chains below, sequenced in a study of radiation and T cells in renal cell carcinoma. Here immunoSEQ multiplex PCR was the method, and the copy in TCRdb shows in-frame clones only, minus some. The sample yields about 150,000 clones, about 87% seen once. The time point denotes: blood 2 weeks post-SBRT. Treatment reported: 15 Gy SBRT to primary tumor, nephrectomy 4 weeks later. Source: blood, taken from a patient whose treatment included radiotherapy and nephrectomy. The receptors come from a woman between 45 and 60 years old with renal cell carcinoma.

The V and J genes are TRBV7-3 and TRBJ1-1, with no clear D. V lost 3 bases to trimming and J lost 5 bases, with 10 bases between them. The CDR3 is made up of 13 amino acids. Germline-derived CDR1 and CDR2 are SGHTA and FQGTGA. The CDR3 here is CASSFTELTEAFF. The CDR3 bases are TGTGCCAGCAGCTTCACAGAACTAACTGAAGCTTTCTTT. The full variable domain, in which reference TRBV7-3 and TRBJ1-1 provide the parts outside the CDR3, is GAGVSQTPSNKVTEKGKYVELRCDPISGHTALYWYRQSLGQGPEFLIYFQGTGAADDSGLPNDRFFAVRPEGSVSTLKIQRTERGDSAVYLCASSFTELTEAFFGQGTRLTVV.

This clone was seen only once. The chain combines TRBV5-1 with TRBJ2-2, with D maybe TRBD1 (5 bases). From germline, CDR1 is SGHRS and CDR2 YFSETQ. The V end was cut by 1 base, the J end by 0 bases, with 13 bases between. The CDR3 totals 17 residues. The CDR3 spells CASSLYPQGSNTGELFF. CDR3 coding DNA: TGCGCCAGCAGCTTGTATCCCCAGGGATCGAACACCGGGGAGCTGTTTTTT. The variable domain in full, with the rest retrieved from reference TRBV5-1 and TRBJ2-2, is KAGVTQTPRYLIKTRGQQVTLSCSPISGHRSVSWYQQTPGQGLQFLFEYFSETQRNKGNFPGRFSGRQFSNSRSEMNVSTLELGDSALYLCASSLYPQGSNTGELFFGEGSRLTVL.

With respect to this clone: One junction end disagrees with the germline gene, perhaps due to a read error. V is TRBV11-2 and J is TRBJ1-4; TRBD1 might be the D (6 bases). CDR1 and CDR2 from the germline V gene are SGHAT and FQNNGV. There are 15 residues in the CDR3. The CDR3 region has the DNA TGTGCCAGCAGCCTAGAGGGGGCAACTAATGAAAAACTGTTTTTT. Protein: CASSLEGATNEKLFF.

This chain connects TRBV27 to TRBJ1-6, with D unclear. Per the germline V gene, CDR1 is MNHEY and CDR2 is SMNVEV (reference sequence). V was clipped by 7 bases and J by 7 bases, with 8 bases between them. This CDR3 is built from 12 residues. The chain's CDR3 is CASNLGNSPLHF. As DNA, the CDR3 is TGTGCCAGCAATCTCGGGAATTCACCCCTCCACTTT.

The chain combines TRBV9 with TRBJ2-3, with 8 bases fitting TRBD1. The V and J ends lost 4 bases and 4 bases, in that order; junction bases with no gene match: 14. Per the germline V gene, CDR1 is SGDLS and CDR2 is YYNGEE. The CDR3 has 17 residues. In nucleotides, the CDR3 is TGTGCCAGCAGCCCCTTACAGGGGGGCCGGCGAGCAGATACGCAGTATTTT. It yields the protein CASSPLQGGRRADTQYF.

This sequence joins TRBV14 and TRBJ1-2; possibly TRBD1 for D (5 bases). Trimming removed 4 bases at V and 8 bases at J, with 20 bases between. This CDR3 has 15 amino acids. Germline CDR1 SGHDN, CDR2 FVKESK. CDR3 residues: CASSPWDGSTSGYTF. The CDR3 DNA reads TGTGCCAGCAGCCCGTGGGACGGGTCTACTTCGGGCTACACCTTC. Full variable domain (remainder filled in from reference TRBV14 and TRBJ1-2): EAGVTQFPSHSVIEKGQTVTLRCDPISGHDNLYWYRRVMGKEIKFLLHFVKESKQDESGMPNNRFLAERTGGTYSTLKVQPAELEDSGVYFCASSPWDGSTSGYTFGSGTRLTVV.

CDR3: CASSSRDGELFF. CDR3 nucleotides: TGTGCCAGCAGCTCGAGGGACGGGGAGCTGTTTTTT. V gene TRBV7-3 combines with J gene TRBJ2-2, with D possibly being TRBD2 (5 bases). The length of the CDR3 is 12 residues. The germline V and J ends were trimmed by 4 bases and 7 bases, with 7 bases remaining between them. Germline CDR1 SGHTA, CDR2 FQGTGA.

This chain's CDR3 is CASSVGRNTEAFF. Written as DNA, the CDR3 is TGTGCCAGCAGCGTAGGGAGAAACACTGAAGCTTTCTTT. The chain joins TRBV9 to TRBJ1-1, with no clear D. Germline-derived CDR1 and CDR2 are SGDLS and YYNGEE. Trimming shortened V by 0 bases and J by 2 bases, and 5 bases separated the two germline ends. The CDR3 runs 13 residues.

This chain connects TRBV11-2 to TRBJ2-7; 8 bases are a match to TRBD1. With 6 bases clipped from V and 3 bases from J, the junction kept 10 bases outside the gene matches. Germline V CDR1 and CDR2: SGHAT, FQNNGV. The CDR3 covers 15 residues. In nucleotides, the CDR3 is TGTGCCAGCAGTTCCGGACAGGGTGGGGGCTACGAGCAGTACTTC. Translated, it gives CASSSGQGGGYEQYF.

This rearrangement joins TRBV5-4 to TRBJ1-6, with unresolved D. CDR1 is SGHNT and CDR2 is YYREEE in the germline V gene (reference sequence). The CDR3 length is 15 residues. With 4 bases removed from V and 8 bases from J, the gap between germline ends came to 16 bases. The CDR3 spells CASSPDSASYSPLHF. CDR3 coding DNA: TGTGCCAGCAGCCCAGACTCAGCAAGTTATTCACCCCTCCACTTT.

J is TRBJ1-4 and V is TRBV4-1; D remains unclear. V was shortened by 3 bases and J by 8 bases, with 13 bases between the two germline ends. The CDR3 consists of 14 residues. Per the germline V gene, CDR1 is MGHRA and CDR2 is YSYEKL. This chain's CDR3 is CASSHPMAGEKLFF. In DNA form, the CDR3 reads TGCGCCAGCAGCCACCCCATGGCGGGCGAAAAACTGTTTTTT.

The gene calls are TRBV7-9 and TRBJ1-2; D uncertain. V dropped 0 bases and J dropped 4 bases, with 12 bases sitting between them. Germline CDR1 reads SEHNR; CDR2 reads FQNEAQ (reference sequence). The CDR3 loop spans 15 amino acids. The CDR3 loop is CASSLAPGMGYGYTF. The CDR3 nucleotides are TGTGCCAGCAGCTTAGCACCGGGGATGGGCTATGGCTACACCTTC. Full variable domain (outside the CDR3, taken from reference TRBV7-9 and TRBJ1-2): DTGVSQNPRHKITKRGQNVTFRCDPISEHNRLYWYRQTLGQGPEFLTYFQNEAQLEKSRLLSDRFSAERPKGSFSTLEIQRTEQGDSAMYLCASSLAPGMGYGYTFGSGTRLTVV.

As to this clone: At one end, the junction sequence differs from germline, possibly due to a read error. The chain combines TRBV9 with TRBJ2-3; 10 nucleotides agree with TRBD2. Looked up from germline, CDR1 is SGDLS and CDR2 is YYNGEE. The CDR3 is 15 amino acids. The chain's CDR3 is CASSVAGGETDTQYF. The CDR3 DNA follows: TGTGCCAGCAGTGTAGCGGGGGGTGAAACAGATACGCAGTATTTT.

V usage is TRBV5-1 and J usage is TRBJ1-4, with D maybe TRBD1 (6 bases). The germline CDR1 and CDR2 sequences are SGHRS and YFSETQ. V lost 0 bases and J 8 bases, leaving 14 bases between the germline ends. The CDR3 length is 15 residues. CDR3 in amino acids: CASSLEAHGGEKLFF. CDR3 in DNA: TGCGCCAGCAGCTTGGAGGCCCACGGGGGCGAAAAACTGTTTTTT.

The chain joins TRBV19 to TRBJ2-7; D not certain. Germline lookup yields CDR1 LNHDA and CDR2 SQIVND (reference sequence). The CDR3 has 13 amino acids. With 8 bases removed from V and 2 bases from J, the gap between germline ends came to 13 bases. The CDR3 nucleotides read TGTGCCAGTTCTTACAGAGAAACCTACGAGCAGTACTTC. Protein product: CASSYRETYEQYF.

The chain has TRBV6-1 and TRBJ1-4; 8 nucleotides align to TRBD1. The trim removed 6 bases at V and 6 bases at J, leaving 9 bases unmatched. The CDR3 is 15 residues long. The germline V gene has CDR1 MNHNS and CDR2 SASEGT. CDR3 loop: CASSSGRGRHEKLFF. The CDR3 nucleotides are TGTGCCAGCAGCAGCGGCAGGGGGCGGCATGAAAAACTGTTTTTT.

The chain carries TRBV15 and TRBJ2-1, with 7 bases aligning to TRBD2. Germline loops: CDR1 LNHNV, CDR2 YYDKDF (reference sequence). The length of the CDR3 is 15 residues. The V segment lost 7 bases and the J segment 4 bases; nucleotides outside the gene matches: 10. The CDR3, as DNA: TGTGCCACCATGTTTAAGCGGGGACCTTACAATGAGCAGTTCTTC. This gives the protein CATMFKRGPYNEQFF. Drawing the rest from reference TRBV15 and TRBJ2-1, the complete variable domain is DAMVIQNPRYQVTQFGKPVTLSCSQTLNHNVMYWYQQKSSQAPKLLFHYYDKDFNNEADTPDNFQSRRPNTSFCFLDIRSPGLGDTAMYLCATMFKRGPYNEQFFGPGTRLTVL.

The chain couples TRBV27 to TRBJ1-2, with D possibly being TRBD1 (5 bases). This CDR3 comprises 15 residues. V was cut by 0 bases and J by 2 bases, with 10 bases left in between. Germline lookup yields CDR1 MNHEY and CDR2 SMNVEV (reference sequence). The CDR3 loop reads CASSLSSGLNYGYTF. In DNA form, the CDR3 reads TGTGCCAGCAGTTTATCGTCGGGGCTCAACTATGGCTACACCTTC.

This clone is a singleton in its sample. The rearrangement uses TRBV7-2 and TRBJ1-5; 10 bases fit TRBD1. CDR1 SGHTA and CDR2 FQGNSA come from the germline V gene. The trim removed 5 bases at V and 2 bases at J, leaving 6 bases unmatched. This CDR3 has 16 residues. In DNA form, the CDR3 reads TGTGCCAGCAGCATAGGGACAGGGGCGGGCAATCAGCCCCAGCATTTT. Translation: CASSIGTGAGNQPQHF.

This clone was observed a handful of times. The gene calls are TRBV9 and TRBJ1-1; D possibly corresponds to TRBD1 (6 bases). CDR3 length equals 14 residues. Germline V gene lookup returns CDR1 SGDLS and CDR2 YYNGEE. V was shortened by 4 bases and J by 4 bases, with 14 bases between the two germline ends. The CDR3 sequence is CASSYGTSGTEAFF. CDR3 in DNA: TGTGCCAGCAGCTACGGGACATCGGGCACTGAAGCTTTCTTT.

The genes are TRBV6-5 and TRBJ2-2, with a weak D call TRBD1 (6 bases). The CDR3 consists of 14 residues. Germline values: CDR1 MNHEY, CDR2 SVGAGI. V dropped 6 bases and J dropped 1 base, with 9 bases sitting between them. The CDR3 sequence: CASRYRENTGELFF. In nucleotides, the CDR3 is TGTGCCAGCAGATACAGGGAGAACACCGGGGAGCTGTTTTTT.

Comment on this clone: This sample includes further DNA sequences coding for the same CDR3. The chain is built from TRBV9 and TRBJ1-1; possible D gene TRBD1, 6 bases. The V gene's germline CDR1 is SGDLS and CDR2 YYNGEE. The CDR3 runs 14 residues. Between the trimmed V and J ends, which lost 2 bases and 0 bases, there was a span of 8 bases. The CDR3 bases are TGTGCCAGCAGCGTGGGGGGCGTGAACACTGAAGCTTTCTTT. Translated: CASSVGGVNTEAFF.

This chain uses TRBV6-5 with TRBJ2-7; D remains unclear. Germline assignment: CDR1 MNHEY and CDR2 SVGAGI. Deletions cut 5 bases from V and 2 bases from J, with 13 bases between. The CDR3 sequence is 14 residues long. CDR3 sequence (DNA): TGTGCCAGCAGTCCCCCGGGCGATCCCTACGAGCAGTACTTC. The encoded protein is CASSPPGDPYEQYF.

The gene calls are TRBV5-1 and TRBJ2-5, with 13 nucleotides matching TRBD2. Germline assignment: CDR1 SGHRS and CDR2 YFSETQ. CDR3 length: 17 residues. Unmatched junction bases numbered 5, after V lost 1 base and J lost 2 bases. CDR3 coding DNA: TGCGCCAGCAGCTTGTCCACTAGCGGGGGGGGTCAAGAGACCCAGTACTTC. It encodes CASSLSTSGGGQETQYF.

The genes are TRBV6-1 and TRBJ1-6; TRBD1 aligns across 9 bases. V lost 11 bases, J lost 6 bases, and 8 bases stayed unmatched. This CDR3 comprises 14 residues. Germline CDR1 is MNHNS and CDR2 is SASEGT. The CDR3 region is CASTRDRVNSPLHF. The DNA of the CDR3 is TGTGCCTCGACCCGGGACAGGGTTAATTCACCCCTCCACTTT.